This paragraph covers one T cell receptor beta chain sequence. What it binds is unknown. Using a J-beta primer mix together with a sample-barcoded 5' primer, a second PCR was run for roughly 6 to 12 cycles. TCRdb recomputed calls from the 5' RACE reads with MiXCR, one row per CDR3 protein. The repertoire includes hundreds of thousands of distinct CDR3 sequences, approximately 43% of them detected once, and 20% to 25% sits in the top ten. The CDR3 spans 12 residues. Germline V CDR1 and CDR2: SGHDN, FVKESK. The V end lost 4 bases, the J end lost 6 bases, and 8 bases lay between the germline ends. The data are from a study of blood T cells in healthy people across ages. Total RNA extraction produced at least 5.5 micrograms (per sample) for the study. Overall study results and limits: Higher diversity, along with more naive CD4+ cells, distinguished long-lived donors from aged donors.

This TCR came from a woman aged 55-69 years in good health. Sample: blood. The chain links TRBV14 to TRBJ2-3; D uncertain. In nucleotides, the CDR3 is TGTGCCAGCAGCCTCTACCGCGATACGCAGTATTTT. This sequence encodes CASSLYRDTQYF.